This TCR beta chain came from a study of T cell changes during pregnancy in multiple sclerosis. The CDR3 totals 18 residues. V was pared by 2 bases and J by 2 bases, with 9 bases of the junction left unmatched. Germline V CDR1 and CDR2: SGHNT, YENEEA. Only in-frame clones appear in the TCRdb table, and some are missing; sequencing was by immunoSEQ multiplex PCR. The sample contains around 38,000 clones, roughly 89% of which appear only once. The sequence came from a female donor with multiple sclerosis, enrolled in a pregnancy study. The sample was CD8+ T cells from peripheral blood mononuclear cells, taken in the second trimester of pregnancy. V gene TRBV11-3 combines with J gene TRBJ1-5; 10 bases are a match to TRBD1. CDR3 in DNA: TGTGCCAGCAGCTTACCCTCGACAGGGGGCGTTGGCAATCAGCCCCAGCATTTT. It encodes CASSLPSTGGVGNQPQHF.